Reported below is one T cell receptor beta chain. In the source study's methods: Researchers report that nucleated cell counts were estimated from reference gene primer amplification. Method: immunoSEQ multiplex PCR; TCRdb's copy keeps in-frame clones and lacks some. The V and J calls and clone size are taken from that table; D and trimming were inferred from the DNA. The table shows under 300,000 clones, with roughly 82% occurring only once. This entry belongs to a study of blood T cell repertoires in COVID-19. Background on the study: Acute-phase and convalescent COVID-19 samples originated in the United States, Italy and Spain. T cells, B-cell-depleted T cells, or PBMCs provided the cDNA or gDNA that served as material.

The V and J ends lost 2 bases and 7 bases respectively, with 13 bases between them. This CDR3 is 14 amino acids long. The germline V gene encodes CDR1 SGHRS and CDR2 YFSETQ. The source of this sequence is a man aged 80 or over with acute or convalescent COVID-19. This rearrangement joins TRBV5-1 to TRBJ2-1; weak D call: TRBD1 (5 bases). What was sequenced was peripheral blood. CDR3 DNA: TGCGCCAGCAGCTTTCAGGTAAAGGGGAATGAGCAGTTCTTC. It encodes CASSFQVKGNEQFF.